This record concerns one T cell receptor (beta chain) sequence. Original data processing: How many nucleated cells were present was estimated from reference gene primer amplification. Sequenced by immunoSEQ multiplex PCR; TCRdb stores in-frame clones only, minus some. V and J calls and clone size come straight from that table; D and trimming were deduced from the DNA. Of around 360,000 clones in the sample, about 90% were seen once. This record comes from a study of blood T cell repertoires in COVID-19. Study as a whole: Nucleic acid was either cDNA or gDNA, and it came from T cells, B-cell-depleted T cells, or PBMCs.

CDR1 is ENHRY and CDR2 is SYGVKD in the germline V gene. Trimming took 2 bases from V and 8 from J, leaving 15 bases between them. This CDR3 spans 14 amino acids. The material sequenced was PBMCs or T cells enriched from blood (not recorded which). This TCR derives from a woman in her thirties who had recovered from COVID-19. V is TRBV10-3 and J is TRBJ1-2; D might be TRBD1 (5 bases). The CDR3 region has the DNA TGTGCCATCAGTGAGCCATCACCGGGGGTCGGCTACACCTTC. Translation gives CAISEPSPGVGYTF.